These T cell receptor beta chains were read from a single sample in a study of shared clonotypes between healthy human individuals. Sequenced by immunoSEQ multiplex PCR; TCRdb stores in-frame clones only, minus some. Seen here are 550,000 to 750,000 clones, over 95% observed once, and the top ten hold around 0.11%. Source material: naive CD8+ T cells sorted from blood. The receptors shown here come from a woman aged 25 to 39 in good health. Both conserved end residues are part of each CDR3. A D gene is named only where the DNA matches it firmly. Size tells how often a clone was seen (once, few, many) or the class of an expanded clone, and some rows leave it out.

>TRBJ2-2|TRBV6-4|TRBD1|.
CASSDSIGDRVDHGELFF
TGTGCCAGCAGTGACTCGATAGGAGACAGGGTCGATCACGGGGAGCTGTTTTTT
>TRBJ1-2|TRBV19|.|.
CASSIGPGRGGYTF
TGTGCCAGTAGTATAGGACCGGGCCGGGGTGGCTACACCTTC
>TRBJ2-3|TRBV28|TRBD2|.
CASSFGGRTDTQYF
TGTGCCAGCAGTTTCGGCGGGAGAACAGATACGCAGTATTTT
>TRBJ1-1|TRBV27|.|.
CASSLMGANTEAFF
TGTGCCAGCAGTTTGATGGGAGCGAACACTGAAGCTTTCTTT
>TRBJ2-1|TRBV2|TRBD2|.
CASSGGFLAGVFYNEQFF
TGTGCCAGCAGCGGGGGCTTTCTAGCGGGAGTTTTCTACAATGAGCAGTTCTTC
>TRBJ1-5|TRBV27|TRBD1|.
CASSSRQGYQPQHF
TGTGCCAGCAGTTCACGACAGGGGTACCAGCCCCAGCATTTT
>TRBJ1-2|TRBV4-1|TRBD1|.
CASSQESNRGNGYTF
TGCGCCAGCAGCCAAGAATCAAACAGGGGAAATGGCTACACCTTC
>TRBJ2-7|TRBV28|.|.
CASSSPGLEAREQYF
TGTGCCAGCAGCTCCCCCGGGTTAGAGGCTAGGGAGCAGTACTTC
>TRBJ2-1|TRBV2|.|.
CASSGEPPGSYNEQFF
TGTGCCAGCAGTGGGGAGCCCCCCGGCTCCTACAATGAGCAGTTCTTC
>TRBJ2-3|TRBV28|.|.
CASSLWQDTQYF
TGTGCCAGCAGTTTATGGCAAGATACGCAGTATTTT
>TRBJ2-3|TRBV5-4|TRBD2|.
CAGGSGGTDTQYF
TGTGCCGGCGGGAGCGGGGGCACAGATACGCAGTATTTT
>TRBJ2-7|TRBV7-2|.|.
CASNQGHEQYF
TGTGCCAGCAACCAGGGCCACGAGCAGTACTTC
>TRBJ2-5|TRBV27|TRBD1|.
CASRTGYQETQYF
TGTGCCAGCAGGACAGGGTACCAAGAGACCCAGTACTTC
>TRBJ1-3|TRBV13|.|.
CASQPVSGNTIYF
TGTGCCTCCCAACCGGTCTCTGGAAACACCATATATTTT
>TRBJ2-7|TRBV15|.|.
CATSRDGTGSYEQYF
TGTGCCACCAGCAGAGATGGGACTGGATCCTACGAGCAGTACTTC
>TRBJ1-2|TRBV5-4|.|.
CASSLVDSPRDGYTF
TGTGCCAGCAGCTTGGTGGACAGTCCTAGGGATGGCTACACCTTC
>TRBJ1-4|TRBV5-1|TRBD1|.
CASRTGLTNEKLFF
TGCGCCAGTCGGACAGGGCTCACTAATGAAAAACTGTTTTTT
>TRBJ1-2|TRBV28|.|.
CASSHGEANYGYTF
TGTGCCAGCAGTCACGGGGAGGCAAACTATGGCTACACCTTC
>TRBJ2-1|TRBV5-4|TRBD1|.
CASSLVVRGLNNEQFF
TGTGCCAGCAGCTTGGTGGTCAGGGGGCTAAACAATGAGCAGTTCTTC
>TRBJ1-1|TRBV19|TRBD1|.
CASSSGTVGMNTEAFF
TGTGCCAGTAGTTCCGGGACAGTGGGGATGAACACTGAAGCTTTCTTT
>TRBJ2-1|TRBV30|.|.
CAWSVTSPGNEQFF
TGTGCCTGGAGTGTGACTAGTCCGGGGAATGAGCAGTTCTTC
>TRBJ2-7|TRBV9|.|.
CASSVAGALLDEQYF
TGTGCCAGCAGCGTAGCGGGGGCCCTGCTAGACGAGCAGTACTTC
>TRBJ1-1|TRBV5-4|.|.
CASSSVSEAFF
TGTGCCAGCAGCTCCGTCTCTGAAGCTTTCTTT
>TRBJ2-5|TRBV28|TRBD1|.
CASSNPRDRGGETQYF
TGTGCCAGCAGTAACCCCCGCGACAGGGGGGGAGAGACCCAGTACTTC
>TRBJ2-5|TRBV5-4|.|.
CASSLGSSGQETQYF
TGTGCCAGCAGCTTGGGGTCTAGTGGCCAAGAGACCCAGTACTTC
>TRBJ2-7|TRBV5-4|TRBD1|.
CASSDGDRSLYEQYF
TGTGCCAGCAGCGATGGGGACAGGAGCCTTTACGAGCAGTACTTC
>TRBJ1-1|TRBV6-5|.|few
CASSYTEGLNTEAFF
TGTGCCAGCAGTTACACCGAGGGGTTGAACACTGAAGCTTTCTTT
>TRBJ2-7|TRBV27|.|once
CASSLAGGASYEQYF
TGTGCCAGCAGTTTAGCTGGCGGGGCCTCCTACGAGCAGTACTTC